A single sample is the source of the 26 T cell receptor beta chains below, sequenced in a study of regulatory T cells in long-lasting Graves disease (dated by TCRdb to the early 2020s). Sample time point, as interpreted from the label and publication: newly diagnosed GD, antithyroid drugs for less than 3 months. For both TCR sequencing and RNA sequencing, RNA was extracted from PBMCs in TRIzol. Libraries came from multiplex PCR. The listed sequencing device is Illumina HiSeq 4000. TCR beta libraries were built with iRepertoire HTBI primers and Arm-PCR amplification of CDR3 regions. TCRdb itself trimmed the public reads at Q25 with fastp, ran MiXCR and retained productive beta chains. Every CDR3 protein is listed once, alongside the most common genes and DNA of its rows. The sample records fewer than 650,000 distinct CDR3 sequences, under 20% of which are singletons. Of the sample, 15% to 20% is held by the ten largest clones.

These same data were also listed under a study on T cells in Graves' hyperthyroidism and ophthalmopathy.

This specimen consisted of peripheral blood mononuclear cells (PBMCs), obtained at new diagnosis, from a patient treated with antithyroid drugs. The receptors originated from a young woman with Graves disease. Donor details come from another sample of the same person, matched by shared clones.

This clonotype was detected ten times or more. This rearrangement joins TRBV7-8 to TRBJ2-3; possible D gene TRBD1, 5 bases. This CDR3 region has 15 residues. With 5 bases removed from V and 7 bases from J, the gap between germline ends came to 19 bases. Germline V CDR1 and CDR2: SGHVS, FQNEAQ. The CDR3 spells CASSPEARAANTQYF. The CDR3 region has the DNA TGTGCCAGCAGCCCAGAAGCCAGGGCAGCAAATACGCAGTATTTT.

At least ten counts were recorded for this clonotype. The chain joins TRBV15 to TRBJ1-2; 8 nucleotides align to TRBD1. The CDR3 spans 15 residues. J lost 7 bases, V lost 4 bases, and 11 bases had no gene match. The germline gives CDR1 LNHNV, CDR2 YYDKDF (reference sequence). The CDR3, as DNA: TGTGCCACCAGCACACTGGACAGGGTGTCGCTTGGCTACACCTTC. Amino acids: CATSTLDRVSLGYTF. Full variable domain (outside the CDR3, taken from reference TRBV15 and TRBJ1-2): DAMVIQNPRYQVTQFGKPVTLSCSQTLNHNVMYWYQQKSSQAPKLLFHYYDKDFNNEADTPDNFQSRRPNTSFCFLDIRSPGLGDTAMYLCATSTLDRVSLGYTFGSGTRLTVV.

The chain links TRBV29-1 to TRBJ2-1; 14 bases map to TRBD2. Germline V gives CDR1 SQVTM, CDR2 ANQGSEA. V gave up 6 bases and J gave up 5 bases; unmatched junction bases: 18. CDR3 length: 19 amino acids. The CDR3 spells CSVLKIGPGLAGAHNEQFF. The DNA of the CDR3 is TGCAGCGTCTTAAAAATAGGCCCGGGACTAGCGGGGGCTCACAATGAGCAGTTCTTC.

V and J are TRBV7-8 and TRBJ2-5; TRBD1 might be the D (5 bases). The CDR3 has 18 residues. The V and J ends lost 5 bases and 1 base respectively, with 23 bases between them. Germline assignment: CDR1 SGHVS and CDR2 FQNEAQ. CDR3 protein: CASSQGFPARGGQETQYF. In nucleotides, the CDR3 is TGTGCCAGCAGCCAGGGCTTCCCCGCAAGGGGTGGCCAAGAGACCCAGTACTTC. The variable domain in full, with the rest retrieved from reference TRBV7-8 and TRBJ2-5, is GAGVSQSPRYKVAKRGQDVALRCDPISGHVSLFWYQQALGQGPEFLTYFQNEAQLDKSGLPSDRFFAERPEGSVSTLKIQRTQQEDSAVYLCASSQGFPARGGQETQYFGPGTRLLVL.

A few counts support this clonotype. V usage is TRBV7-3 and J usage is TRBJ2-1; D is undetermined. CDR1 and CDR2 from the germline V gene are SGHTA and FQGTGA. The CDR3 runs 13 residues. V shed 5 bases and J shed 7 bases, with 12 bases lying between them. The CDR3 bases are TGTGCCAGCAGCCTACCGGCGCGTAATGAGCAGTTCTTC. Amino acids: CASSLPARNEQFF. The full variable domain, with the rest looked up from reference TRBV7-3 and TRBJ2-1, is GAGVSQTPSNKVTEKGKYVELRCDPISGHTALYWYRQSLGQGPEFLIYFQGTGAADDSGLPNDRFFAVRPEGSVSTLKIQRTERGDSAVYLCASSLPARNEQFFGPGTRLTVL.

The rearrangement links TRBV27 to TRBJ2-1, with D perhaps TRBD1 (6 bases). Germline CDR1 reads MNHEY; CDR2 reads SMNVEV (reference sequence). The CDR3 has 15 amino acids. V was clipped by 1 base and J by 5 bases, with 12 bases between them. Written as DNA, the CDR3 is TGTGCCAGCAGTTTATTATCAGGGGACAACAATGAGCAGTTCTTC. Translation: CASSLLSGDNNEQFF.

Only a few counts were recorded for this clonotype. J is TRBJ1-6 and V is TRBV28, with a weak D call TRBD1 (6 bases). Per the germline V gene, CDR1 is MDHEN and CDR2 is SYDVKM. Trimming removed 7 bases at V and 7 bases at J, with 17 bases between. This CDR3 contains 15 residues. The CDR3 loop is CASIPTTGYNSPLHF. The CDR3 DNA is TGTGCCAGCATTCCGACTACAGGGTACAATTCACCCCTCCACTTT.

V usage is TRBV10-1 and J usage is TRBJ2-7; possibly TRBD2 for D (5 bases). Per germline, CDR1 WNHNN and CDR2 SYGVQD (reference sequence). Trimming pared 5 bases from V and 1 base from J, leaving 12 bases between. The length of the CDR3 is 14 residues. The CDR3 spells CASSPGSLSYEQYF. CDR3 nucleotide sequence: TGCGCCAGCAGTCCGGGGAGTCTTTCCTACGAGCAGTACTTC.

This clonotype was found many times. CDR3 DNA: TGTGCCAGCAGCTTAGGGGAATCTCCCAAAACAGATACGCAGTATTTT. Amino acids: CASSLGESPKTDTQYF. The V and J genes are TRBV7-3 and TRBJ2-3; D gene unclear. The V gene's germline CDR1 is SGHTA and CDR2 FQGTGA. Trimming cost V 2 bases and J 3 bases, with 15 bases left between them. The CDR3 is made up of 16 amino acids.

This clonotype appeared a few times. The J gene is TRBJ2-5, the V gene TRBV28, with TRBD2 identical over 12 bases. The V segment lost 3 bases and the J segment 4 bases; nucleotides outside the gene matches: 3. Germline V gives CDR1 MDHEN, CDR2 SYDVKM. The CDR3 runs 15 residues. CDR3 sequence: CASSFLAGGPETQYF. DNA for the CDR3: TGTGCCAGCAGTTTTCTAGCGGGAGGGCCAGAGACCCAGTACTTC.

This clonotype was found a few times. V usage is TRBV7-9 and J usage is TRBJ2-1, with D perhaps matching TRBD2 (5 bases). The germline V gene has CDR1 SEHNR and CDR2 FQNEAQ (reference sequence). This CDR3 contains 15 residues. Trimming pared 3 bases from V and 4 bases from J, leaving 13 bases between. The chain's CDR3 is CASSFASWGYNEQFF. DNA of the CDR3: TGTGCCAGCAGCTTTGCTAGCTGGGGTTACAATGAGCAGTTCTTC.

In its sample, this clonotype was seen a few times. The V gene is TRBV24-1, the J gene TRBJ1-5; no definite D call. Per germline, CDR1 KGHDR and CDR2 SFDVKD. This CDR3 has 12 amino acids. Trimming removed 5 bases at V and 3 bases at J, with 4 bases between. For the CDR3, the DNA is TGTGCCACCAGTGCCACCAATCAGCCCCAGCATTTT. It codes for CATSATNQPQHF.

This clonotype was seen more than once but under ten times. This chain connects TRBV20-1 to TRBJ2-3; 12 bases align to TRBD2. From germline, CDR1 is DFQATT and CDR2 SNEGSKA (reference sequence). The CDR3 is made up of 14 amino acids. The CDR3 loop reads CSATGLAGTDTQYF. The CDR3, as DNA: TGCAGCGCAACCGGACTAGCGGGAACAGATACGCAGTATTTT.

This clonotype has at least ten counts. At one boundary the junction diverges from the germline segment, which might be a read error. The chain uses TRBV10-3 and TRBJ1-5; D unresolved. The CDR3 spans 17 residues. Germline V CDR1 and CDR2: ENHRY, SYGVKD. The CDR3 protein is CAISPNNYGWGYQTQHF. In nucleotides, the CDR3 is TGTGCCATCAGTCCGAATAATTATGGGTGGGGTTATCAGACCCAGCATTTT.

Details on this clonotype: This may come from a read error, since a much larger clone is one base off. V gene TRBV11-2 combines with J gene TRBJ2-1; 12 bases are a match to TRBD2. CDR3 length: 18 amino acids. Germline V gene data show CDR1 as SGHAT and CDR2 as FQNNGV. As DNA, the CDR3 is TGTGCCAGCAGCTCTCCAGCGACTAGCGGGAGTTCCTACAATGATCAGTTCTTC. This translates into CASSSPATSGSSYNDQFF.

This clonotype has ten or more counts. The genes are TRBV6-1 and TRBJ1-5; D is unresolved. V was trimmed by 7 bases and J by 0 bases, leaving 10 bases between them. This CDR3 is built from 14 residues. Germline V CDR1 and CDR2: MNHNS, SASEGT. Here the CDR3 reads CASTGFHSNQPQHF. The DNA for the CDR3 is TGTGCCAGCACAGGTTTTCATAGCAATCAGCCCCAGCATTTT.

The table lists this clonotype with many counts. The chain combines TRBV3-1 with TRBJ1-1, with D unresolved. V was trimmed by 2 bases and J by 1 base, leaving 5 bases between them. The CDR3 sequence is 13 residues long. CDR1 is LGHDT, CDR2 YNNKEL, per germline (reference sequence). The CDR3 DNA is TGTGCCAGCAGCCAAATCCGGAACACTGAAGCTTTCTTT. Translating it yields CASSQIRNTEAFF.

This clonotype was counted at least ten times. The chain joins TRBV2 to TRBJ2-7, with D possibly called TRBD1 or TRBD2 (6 bases each). The CDR3 sequence is 15 residues long. CDR1 and CDR2 (germline): SNHLY, FYNNEI. Trimming took off 8 bases at V and 0 bases at J, with 17 bases between the two ends. The CDR3 nucleotides are TGTGCCAGCTACGGGGGCACCTCGGGCTCCTACGAGCAGTACTTC. The encoded protein is CASYGGTSGSYEQYF. The entire variable domain, with the rest obtained from reference TRBV2 and TRBJ2-7, is as follows: EPEVTQTPSHQVTQMGQEVILRCVPISNHLYFYWYRQILGQKVEFLVSFYNNEISEKSEIFDDQFSVERPDGSNFTLKIRSTKLEDSAMYFCASYGGTSGSYEQYFGPGTRLTVT.

This clonotype has more than one count but fewer than ten. The gene calls are TRBV6-5 and TRBJ2-3; no definite D call. Trimming shortened V by 2 bases and J by 0 bases, and 9 bases separated the two germline ends. Germline lookup yields CDR1 MNHEY and CDR2 SVGAGI. The CDR3 consists of 15 residues. The CDR3 protein is CASSYDRASTDTQYF. Written as DNA, the CDR3 is TGTGCCAGCAGTTACGATAGGGCCAGCACAGATACGCAGTATTTT.

The sample holds many counts of this clonotype. The chain links TRBV6-5 to TRBJ1-1; the match to TRBD1 covers 8 bases. V lost 4 bases and J lost 7; bases outside the gene matches: 5. Germline CDR1 and CDR2: MNHEY and SVGAGI. This CDR3 spans 13 amino acids. The chain's CDR3 is CASSLRQGNEAFF. CDR3 nucleotides: TGTGCCAGCAGTTTACGACAGGGGAATGAAGCTTTCTTT.

The V gene is TRBV20-1, the J gene TRBJ2-3; no firm D call. The CDR3 loop spans 14 amino acids. Germline CDR1 and CDR2: DFQATT and SNEGSKA (reference sequence). The germline V and J ends were trimmed by 3 bases and 2 bases, with 12 bases remaining between them. The CDR3: CSASKHRITDTQYF. For the CDR3, the DNA is TGCAGTGCTAGTAAGCACCGAATCACAGATACGCAGTATTTT.

A few counts support this clonotype. The chain uses TRBV30 and TRBJ2-7; no definite D call. Per the germline V gene, CDR1 is GTSNPN and CDR2 is SVGIG (reference sequence). V was trimmed by 5 bases and J by 0 bases, leaving 5 bases between them. This CDR3 comprises 11 residues. In nucleotides, the CDR3 is TGTGCCTGGGGTAACTCCTACGAGCAGTACTTC. It is translated as CAWGNSYEQYF.

This clonotype was observed many times. The gene calls are TRBV7-2 and TRBJ2-1; possibly TRBD1 for D (6 bases). The V end was cut by 9 bases, the J end by 4 bases, with 16 bases between. CDR1 is SGHTA, CDR2 FQGNSA, per germline. The CDR3 covers 14 residues. In DNA form, the CDR3 reads TGTGCCAGTAGACCACAGGGTCATTACAATGAGCAGTTCTTC. Its protein is CASRPQGHYNEQFF.

This clonotype was recorded at least ten times. The V gene is TRBV3-1, the J gene TRBJ1-6; D not resolved. Trimming shortened V by 1 base and J by 10 bases, and 8 bases separated the two germline ends. CDR1 is LGHDT and CDR2 is YNNKEL in the germline V gene (reference sequence). The CDR3 is made up of 13 amino acids. This chain's CDR3 is CASSQAFYSPLHF. In DNA, the CDR3 is TGTGCCAGCAGCCAAGCGTTTTACTCACCCCTCCACTTT.

This clonotype was detected only a few times. The rearrangement links TRBV20-1 to TRBJ2-3; D is perhaps TRBD1 or TRBD2 (5 bases each). Germline V gene data show CDR1 as DFQATT and CDR2 as SNEGSKA (reference sequence). Trimming removed 0 bases at V and 11 bases at J, with 15 bases between. The CDR3 has 13 amino acids. This CDR3 reads CSARDGAVLGQYF. CDR3 nucleotide sequence: TGCAGTGCTAGAGACGGGGCGGTACTTGGGCAGTATTTT.

This clonotype was detected only a few times. This sequence joins TRBV20-1 and TRBJ2-3, with D tentatively TRBD1 (6 bases). V lost 0 bases, J lost 4 bases, and 8 bases lay in between. This CDR3 contains 13 residues. The germline gives CDR1 DFQATT, CDR2 SNEGSKA (reference sequence). The CDR3: CSAREYRADTQYF. CDR3 in DNA: TGCAGTGCTAGAGAGTACAGGGCAGATACGCAGTATTTT.